This T cell receptor (beta chain) emerged from a study of cytomegalovirus exposure and HLA in healthy donors. Across the whole study: The roughly 110 validation repertoires matched the roughly 700 first-cohort repertoires in platform, a later analysis reported. General study findings and limits: There were approximately 150 TCR beta chains listed as cytomegalovirus-associated.

TCRdb keeps only in-frame clones here, not all; method: immunoSEQ multiplex PCR. The sample shows some 140,000 clones, 86% of them seen only once. A remark on this clone: The target antigen is unknown.

The validation cohort, a group of 100 to 150 subjects, included the donors and was separate from the roughly 700-subject first cohort. The CDR3 length is 15 residues. The V gene's germline CDR1 is SGHDT and CDR2 YYEEEE. V lost 1 base and J 3 bases, leaving 11 bases between the germline ends. Sample: PBMCs. This chain connects TRBV5-6 to TRBJ2-1; possible D gene TRBD2, 6 bases. This sequence was found in a human donor in good health. CDR3: CASSLLGTDYNEQFF. In DNA form, the CDR3 reads TGTGCCAGCAGCTTGTTGGGGACTGACTACAATGAGCAGTTCTTC.